Following are 28 T cell receptor beta chains from one sample sequenced in a study of control samples from healthy donors and cancer patients. TCRdb keeps only in-frame clones here, not all; method: immunoSEQ multiplex PCR. This table holds about 190,000 clones, roughly 91% found once. Material: blood. Receptors were obtained from a man aged 18 to 30 in good health.

The V call is TRBV18, the J call TRBJ1-4; TRBD1 matches 7 bases. V dropped 5 bases and J dropped 10; count of bases not matched to a gene: 13. This CDR3 has 15 amino acids. The germline V gene encodes CDR1 KGHSH and CDR2 LQKENI. As DNA, the CDR3 is TGTGCCAGCTCATCCCTACAGGGGATCTGGGGAAAACTGTTTTTT. Encoded protein: CASSSLQGIWGKLFF.

The V gene is TRBV7-8, the J gene TRBJ1-1, with 10 nucleotides matching TRBD1. CDR3 size: 16 residues. Looked up from germline, CDR1 is SGHVS and CDR2 is FQNEAQ. J lost 5 bases, V lost 6 bases, and 12 bases had no gene match. CDR3 in DNA: TGTGCCAGCAGTCAACACCGGGACAGGGGTTATACTGAAGCTTTCTTT. This gives the protein CASSQHRDRGYTEAFF.

The gene calls are TRBV5-1 and TRBJ1-6, with TRBD1 as a possible D gene (5 bases). The CDR3 contains 14 residues. The germline CDR1 and CDR2 sequences are SGHRS and YFSETQ. The V end lost 0 bases, the J end lost 6 bases, and 7 bases lay between the germline ends. The DNA for the CDR3 is TGCGCCAGCAGCTTGGAAGGGGTTAATTCACCCCTCCACTTT. Translation: CASSLEGVNSPLHF.

The CDR3 here is CASSPLDRAYEQYF. The CDR3, as DNA: TGTGCCAGCAGCCCACTCGACAGGGCTTACGAGCAGTACTTC. The rearrangement uses TRBV14 and TRBJ2-7, with 7 bases matching TRBD1. The CDR3 is 14 residues long. Per the germline V gene, CDR1 is SGHDN and CDR2 is FVKESK. V shed 4 bases and J 4 bases; nucleotides not matched to a gene: 7.

The chain has TRBV5-4 and TRBJ1-3, with TRBD1 matching 8 bases. CDR3 size: 17 residues. Germline V gene data show CDR1 as SGHNT and CDR2 as YYREEE (reference sequence). Trimming at V came to 0 bases and at J to 4 bases, leaving 9 bases not matched to a gene. CDR3 coding DNA: TGTGCCAGCAGCTTGGCATCGGCAGGGGGCCTGGGAAACACCATATATTTT. Translation: CASSLASAGGLGNTIYF.

In this sample, this clone turned up once. The chain recombines TRBV9 with TRBJ1-1; no clear D. This CDR3 spans 15 amino acids. Trimming stripped 0 bases from V and 0 bases from J, with 9 bases between. CDR1 is SGDLS and CDR2 is YYNGEE in the germline V gene. This CDR3 is CASSVVQQLNTEAFF. For the CDR3, the DNA is TGTGCCAGCAGCGTAGTCCAACAGCTGAACACTGAAGCTTTCTTT.

The rearrangement uses TRBV5-1 and TRBJ2-3; D may match TRBD1 or TRBD2 (5 bases each). The CDR3 is 13 residues long. Trimming removed 4 bases at V and 5 bases at J, with 11 bases between. Germline V gene sequence: CDR1 SGHRS, CDR2 YFSETQ. This chain's CDR3 is CASSVGTEDTQYF. CDR3 bases: TGCGCCAGCAGCGTGGGGACGGAAGATACGCAGTATTTT. The variable domain in full, with the rest retrieved from reference TRBV5-1 and TRBJ2-3, is KAGVTQTPRYLIKTRGQQVTLSCSPISGHRSVSWYQQTPGQGLQFLFEYFSETQRNKGNFPGRFSGRQFSNSRSEMNVSTLELGDSALYLCASSVGTEDTQYFGPGTRLTVL.

This sequence joins TRBV4-1 and TRBJ1-5; 8 bases fit TRBD1. The junction had 8 bases not matched to a gene; V was cut back by 3 bases and J by 1 base. CDR3 length equals 17 residues. CDR1 MGHRA and CDR2 YSYEKL come from the germline V gene. CDR3 coding DNA: TGCGCCAGCAGCCAGTCAGGGGGCGCGGGGAGCAATCAGCCCCAGCATTTT. Translated: CASSQSGGAGSNQPQHF.

As for this clone: Other nucleotide sequences in the sample specify the same CDR3. The V gene is TRBV18, the J gene TRBJ1-2, with D maybe TRBD1 (6 bases). The germline CDR1 and CDR2 sequences are KGHSH and LQKENI. Trimming took 3 bases from V and 2 from J, leaving 7 bases between them. CDR3 length equals 13 residues. The CDR3 DNA is TGTGCCAGCTCACCCCAGGGGAACTATGGCTACACCTTC. It specifies CASSPQGNYGYTF.

This clone appeared a single time. J is TRBJ1-1 and V is TRBV2; TRBD1 matches at 10 bases. With 6 bases clipped from V and 12 bases from J, the junction kept 10 bases outside the gene matches. The germline gives CDR1 SNHLY, CDR2 FYNNEI. This CDR3 spans 13 amino acids. The CDR3 DNA follows: TGTGCCAGCAGATCTTGGGGGGGACAGGGGTCTTTCTTT. This translates into CASRSWGGQGSFF.

This sequence joins TRBV11-2 and TRBJ2-5, with 9 bases fitting TRBD1. The CDR3 contains 13 residues. V lost 5 bases, J lost 6 bases, and 4 bases stayed unmatched. CDR1 is SGHAT and CDR2 is FQNNGV in the germline V gene. CDR3 nucleotides: TGTGCCAGCAGCGATGACAGGGGGAAGACCCAGTACTTC. Translated: CASSDDRGKTQYF.

The chain couples TRBV9 to TRBJ2-5; TRBD1 matches at 7 bases. CDR1 is SGDLS, CDR2 YYNGEE, per germline. The CDR3 is 14 residues long. With 2 bases clipped from V and 5 bases from J, the junction kept 6 bases outside the gene matches. CDR3 residues: CASSVTGVGETQYF. Here the CDR3 DNA reads TGTGCCAGCAGCGTCACAGGGGTTGGGGAGACCCAGTACTTC.

This chain joins TRBV7-8 and TRBJ2-3; D not certain. V shed 5 bases and J shed 6 bases, with 21 bases lying between them. The CDR3 extends over 16 amino acids. Per germline, CDR1 SGHVS and CDR2 FQNEAQ. In DNA form, the CDR3 reads TGTGCCAGCAGCCCTCAAAGGGTCCAGCATTGGGATACGCAGTATTTT. It encodes CASSPQRVQHWDTQYF.

This chain joins TRBV7-6 and TRBJ2-1; possible D gene TRBD2, 5 bases. With 5 bases removed from V and 0 bases from J, the gap between germline ends came to 17 bases. The germline CDR1 and CDR2 sequences are SGHVS and FNYEAQ. The CDR3 spans 17 residues. CDR3 in amino acids: CASSPWTGTSSYNEQFF. In DNA form, the CDR3 reads TGTGCCAGCAGCCCCTGGACGGGAACGAGCTCCTACAATGAGCAGTTCTTC.

This chain uses TRBV6-5 with TRBJ2-7, with 12 bases identical to TRBD1. V lost 0 bases to trimming and J lost 5 bases; unmatched junction nucleotides: 2. The germline CDR1 and CDR2 sequences are MNHEY and SVGAGI. This CDR3 spans 15 amino acids. DNA for the CDR3: TGTGCCAGCAGTTACTCCGGGACAGGGGGCGACGAGCAGTACTTC. It is translated as CASSYSGTGGDEQYF.

V usage is TRBV9 and J usage is TRBJ2-1; 8 positions agree with TRBD1. CDR1 is SGDLS, CDR2 YYNGEE, per germline. J lost 7 bases, V lost 2 bases, and 5 bases had no gene match. This CDR3 is built from 14 residues. In DNA form, the CDR3 reads TGTGCCAGCAGCGTTAGGACAGGGTGGAATGAGCAGTTCTTC. Protein sequence: CASSVRTGWNEQFF.

The chain recombines TRBV5-1 with TRBJ2-1, with D possibly being TRBD1 (5 bases). Germline CDR1 is SGHRS and CDR2 is YFSETQ. The CDR3 sequence is 15 residues long. The ends were cut back, 2 bases at V and 3 bases at J, with 12 bases in the middle. CDR3 in DNA: TGCGCCAGCAGCTTACCCAGGGCGGTCTACAATGAGCAGTTCTTC. Its translation is CASSLPRAVYNEQFF.

The rearrangement links TRBV24-1 to TRBJ1-5; possibly TRBD1 for D (5 bases). V was clipped by 3 bases and J by 11 bases, with 13 bases between them. The CDR3 sequence is 13 residues long. Germline CDR1 and CDR2: KGHDR and SFDVKD. CDR3 region: CATSDPGTTSQHF. The CDR3 DNA reads as TGTGCCACCAGTGATCCCGGGACTACCTCCCAGCATTTT.

A few counts support this clone. The chain combines TRBV24-1 with TRBJ1-5; D might be TRBD1 (6 bases). Trimming took 6 bases from V and 7 from J, leaving 15 bases between them. The CDR3 has 14 amino acids. Germline values: CDR1 KGHDR, CDR2 SFDVKD. CDR3 amino acids: CATSRGGAVQPQHF. The CDR3 DNA follows: TGTGCCACCAGTCGAGGGGGGGCAGTCCAGCCCCAGCATTTT.

The chain recombines TRBV3-1 (or the pseudogene TRBV3-2) with TRBJ1-4; a weak D match, TRBD1 (5 bases). There are 14 residues in the CDR3. V shed 4 bases and J shed 7 bases, with 13 bases lying between them. Germline CDR1 is LGHDT and CDR2 is YNNKEL (reference sequence). The CDR3 protein is CASSPGPGPEKLFF. In nucleotides, the CDR3 is TGTGCCAGCAGCCCCGGTCCGGGGCCTGAAAAACTGTTTTTT.

This clone was picked up one time. The rearrangement joins TRBV12-3 or TRBV12-4 to TRBJ1-1; 7 nucleotides match TRBD1. The CDR3 contains 12 residues. V shed 5 bases and J 7 bases; nucleotides not matched to a gene: 4. The chain's CDR3 is CASSPGGNEAFF. CDR3 sequence (DNA): TGTGCCAGCAGTCCAGGGGGGAATGAAGCTTTCTTT.

The chain combines TRBV10-2 with TRBJ1-1; 8 bases agree with TRBD1. The CDR3 runs 17 residues. The germline gives CDR1 WSHSY, CDR2 SAAADI. The trim removed 4 bases at V and 3 bases at J, leaving 13 bases unmatched. CDR3 in amino acids: CASSATGQGGGDTEAFF. The CDR3 DNA follows: TGCGCCAGCAGTGCCACAGGACAGGGCGGGGGGGACACTGAAGCTTTCTTT.

This chain uses TRBV7-8 with TRBJ2-6; D might be TRBD2 (5 bases). The germline V and J ends were trimmed by 7 bases and 3 bases, with 16 bases remaining between them. The germline V gene encodes CDR1 SGHVS and CDR2 FQNEAQ. The length of the CDR3 is 16 residues. CDR3 nucleotides: TGTGCCAGCACTTCGCCGCGGGTTATTGGGGCCAACGTCCTGACTTTC. It specifies CASTSPRVIGANVLTF.

The chain links TRBV3-1 (or the pseudogene TRBV3-2) to TRBJ2-5, with D perhaps TRBD2 (8 bases). CDR1 is LGHDT, CDR2 YNNKEL, per germline (reference sequence). This CDR3 is 16 amino acids long. V was cut by 0 bases and J by 5 bases, with 16 bases left in between. CDR3 bases: TGTGCCAGCAGCCAAGATCCAGGGGGACTAGAGGAGACCCAGTACTTC. Encoded protein: CASSQDPGGLEETQYF.

The gene calls are TRBV4-1 and TRBJ1-1, with D uncertain. CDR3 length equals 15 residues. Germline V gives CDR1 MGHRA, CDR2 YSYEKL. V dropped 1 base and J dropped 1 base, with 10 bases sitting between them. The CDR3: CASSQVTSSNTEAFF. CDR3 coding DNA: TGCGCCAGCAGCCAAGTCACCAGTTCGAACACTGAAGCTTTCTTT.

The rearrangement uses TRBV11-1 and TRBJ1-2, with D possibly being TRBD1 (6 bases). The CDR3 has 14 amino acids. From germline, CDR1 is SGHAT and CDR2 FQDESV (reference sequence). Between the trimmed V and J ends, which lost 4 bases and 4 bases, there was a span of 13 bases. CDR3 loop: CASSWDMGGYGYTF. CDR3 bases: TGTGCCAGCAGCTGGGACATGGGCGGCTATGGCTACACCTTC.

The genes are TRBV6-5 and TRBJ2-2; the D gene is possibly TRBD2 (5 bases). CDR1 is MNHEY and CDR2 is SVGAGI in the germline V gene. The CDR3 extends over 14 amino acids. The V and J ends lost 6 bases and 3 bases respectively, with 11 bases between them. The CDR3 DNA follows: TGTGCCAGCAGCAACGGGCGGGACACCGGGGAGCTGTTTTTT. Translated: CASSNGRDTGELFF.

This clone was detected only once. The chain carries TRBV5-6 and TRBJ2-1; D possibly corresponds to TRBD2 (5 bases). The CDR3 has 16 amino acids. V lost 3 bases and J lost 0, with 13 bases in between. Per germline, CDR1 SGHDT and CDR2 YYEEEE. As DNA, the CDR3 is TGTGCCAGCAGCTCTGTAACTGGGAGCTCCTACAATGAGCAGTTCTTC. Translating it yields CASSSVTGSSYNEQFF.